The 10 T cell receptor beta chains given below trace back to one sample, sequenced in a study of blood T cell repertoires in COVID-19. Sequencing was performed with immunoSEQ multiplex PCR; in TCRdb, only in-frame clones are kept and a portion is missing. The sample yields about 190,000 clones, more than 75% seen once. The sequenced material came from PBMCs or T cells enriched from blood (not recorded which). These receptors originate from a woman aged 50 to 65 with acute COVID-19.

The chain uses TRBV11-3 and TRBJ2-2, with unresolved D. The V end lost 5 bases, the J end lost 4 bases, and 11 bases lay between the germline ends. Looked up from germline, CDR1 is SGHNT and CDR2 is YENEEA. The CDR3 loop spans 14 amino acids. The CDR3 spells CASSPSRVTGELFF. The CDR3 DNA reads TGTGCCAGCAGCCCGAGTCGGGTCACCGGGGAGCTGTTTTTT.

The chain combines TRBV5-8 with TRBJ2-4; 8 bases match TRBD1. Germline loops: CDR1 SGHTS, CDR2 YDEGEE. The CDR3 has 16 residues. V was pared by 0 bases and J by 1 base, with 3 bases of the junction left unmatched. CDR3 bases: TGTGCCAGCAGCTTGGGCCAGGGGGCGGCCAAAAACATTCAGTACTTC. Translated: CASSLGQGAAKNIQYF.

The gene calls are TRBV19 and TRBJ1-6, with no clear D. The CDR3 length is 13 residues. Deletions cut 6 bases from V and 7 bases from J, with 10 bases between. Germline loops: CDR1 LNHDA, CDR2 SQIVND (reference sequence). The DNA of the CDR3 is TGTGCCAGTAGACAGACAAACAATTCACCCCTCCACTTT. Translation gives CASRQTNNSPLHF.

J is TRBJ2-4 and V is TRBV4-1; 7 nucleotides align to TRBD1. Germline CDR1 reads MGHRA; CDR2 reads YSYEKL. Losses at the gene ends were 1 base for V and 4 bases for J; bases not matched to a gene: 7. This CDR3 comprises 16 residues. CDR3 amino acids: CASSQGPGQTKNIQYF. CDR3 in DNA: TGCGCCAGCAGCCAAGGCCCGGGACAGACAAAAAACATTCAGTACTTC.

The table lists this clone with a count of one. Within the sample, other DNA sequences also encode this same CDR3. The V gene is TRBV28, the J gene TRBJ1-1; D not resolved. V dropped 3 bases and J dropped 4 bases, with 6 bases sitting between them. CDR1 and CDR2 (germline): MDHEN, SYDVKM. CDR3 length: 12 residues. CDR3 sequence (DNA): TGTGCCAGCAGTTTGTCCGGCACTGAAGCTTTCTTT. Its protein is CASSLSGTEAFF.

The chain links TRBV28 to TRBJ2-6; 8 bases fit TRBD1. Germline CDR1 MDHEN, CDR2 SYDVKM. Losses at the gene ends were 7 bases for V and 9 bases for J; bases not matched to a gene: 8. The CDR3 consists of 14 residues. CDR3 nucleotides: TGTGCCAGCACCCTCGGGACAGGCCTCAACGTCCTGACTTTC. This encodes CASTLGTGLNVLTF. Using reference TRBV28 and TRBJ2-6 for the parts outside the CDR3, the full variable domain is DVKVTQSSRYLVKRTGEKVFLECVQDMDHENMFWYRQDPGLGLRLIYFSYDVKMKEKGDIPEGYSVSREKKERFSLILESASTNQTSMYLCASTLGTGLNVLTFGAGSRLTVL.

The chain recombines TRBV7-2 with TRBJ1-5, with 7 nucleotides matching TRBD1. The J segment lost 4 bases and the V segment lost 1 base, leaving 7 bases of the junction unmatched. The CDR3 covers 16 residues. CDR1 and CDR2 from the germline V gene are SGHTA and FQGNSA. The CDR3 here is CASSLGTGTDNQPQHF. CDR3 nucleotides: TGTGCCAGCAGCTTAGGGACCGGGACAGATAATCAGCCCCAGCATTTT.

The CDR3 protein is CASSYSGQGAIGYTF. DNA for the CDR3: TGTGCCAGCAGTTACTCGGGGCAGGGGGCTATTGGCTACACCTTC. This chain uses TRBV6-5 with TRBJ1-2; TRBD1 matches at 8 bases. The CDR3 runs 15 residues. J was trimmed by 7 bases and V by 0 bases; bases with no gene match: 7. Germline loops: CDR1 MNHEY, CDR2 SVGAGI.

CDR3 sequence reads: CAWSTQGDTEAFF. The CDR3 nucleotides are TGTGCCTGGAGCACACAGGGGGACACTGAAGCTTTCTTT. The genes are TRBV30 and TRBJ1-1; 8 bases map to TRBD1. The CDR3 is made up of 13 amino acids. Germline loops: CDR1 GTSNPN, CDR2 SVGIG (reference sequence). With 3 bases clipped from V and 3 bases from J, the junction kept 3 bases outside the gene matches.

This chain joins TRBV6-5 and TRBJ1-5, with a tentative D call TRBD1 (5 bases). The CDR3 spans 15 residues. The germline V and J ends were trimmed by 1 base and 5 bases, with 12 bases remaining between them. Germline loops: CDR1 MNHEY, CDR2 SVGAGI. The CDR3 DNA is TGTGCCAGCAGTTACTATGGGGGGGGAGATCAGCCCCAGCATTTT. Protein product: CASSYYGGGDQPQHF.